Detailed here is one T cell receptor (beta chain). Its antigen is unknown. Base qualities are missing; no much larger clone stands one base away. The time point label for this specimen denotes: cells obtained before transplantation from donor or recipient. CD3+CD4+ and CD3+CD8+ populations were FACS-sorted from unstimulated pre-transplant donor and recipient cells taken from spleen or lymph nodes. This sample stems from a study of graft-versus-host responses after intestinal transplantation (dated by TCRdb to about 2021). The study in broad terms: Multivisceral, liver-intestinal, or isolated intestinal transplants were received by the recipients. Graft-versus-host and host-versus-graft alloreactive T cell clones were tracked in the graft, circulation and bone marrow after intestinal transplantation using bulk TCR-beta CDR3 sequencing. Alloreactive clones were identified by sequencing pre-transplant mixed lymphocyte reaction products and comparing them with unstimulated pre-transplant donor and recipient T cells. Donor T cell macrochimerism was defined as a peak of at least 4% donor T cells among recipient peripheral blood mononuclear cells. A cohort of roughly 25 intestinal transplant recipients, including one retransplant, was enrolled, and a few patients lacking pretransplant specimens were excluded. Instead of going to the commercial service, samples from a few later patients were sequenced in-house on an Illumina MiSeq and processed with MiXCR. All recipients received anti-thymocyte globulin induction followed by maintenance tacrolimus and steroids for two to four years. General conclusions and limits of the study: Conclusions were limited by the relatively low number and heterogeneity of intestinal transplant patients. GvH clones were detected in recipient bone marrow, and some appeared earlier in ileal mucosa or blood, consistent with an intestinal mucosal origin. Early after transplant, declines in HvG clones were associated with peak levels of circulating GvH clones. In patients with donor T cell macrochimerism, the allografts had high GvH to HvG T cell clonal ratios.

The CDR3 sequence holds 17 residues, the cysteine and phenylalanine included. Left in the record is the CDR3 DNA by itself, 51 bases read in frame from the first base. V is shortened by 6 bases, J by 9 bases, and the region joining them spans 27 bases. CDR1 and CDR2, looked up from the germline V gene, are MDHEN and SYDVKM. Library construction relied on the immunoSEQ multiplex PCR assay. For most patients, genomic DNA was isolated with the Qiagen DNeasy Blood and Tissue Kit and sent frozen to Adaptive Biotechnologies for TCR sequencing. For most patients, genomic DNA was subjected to high-throughput TCR-beta CDR3 sequencing by Adaptive Biotechnologies. The authors processed their data as follows. TCR sequencing data were retrieved from Adaptive's ImmunoSEQ software for more than 15 patients, whereas a few other patients were processed with MiXCR and VDJtools. To correct CD4 versus CD8 sorting errors, sequences present in both subsets at a frequency ratio below 5:1 were removed. CDR3 nucleotide sequences shared by donor and recipient were removed because the origin of these sequences could not be assigned. Alloreactive clones required at least 2-fold expansion over unstimulated cells and minimum CFSE-low frequency of 0.002% (template counts) or 0.001% (read counts). Mappable clones were those detected in sequenced pre-transplant spleen, lymph node, or MLR CFSE-low populations of the donor or recipient. Cumulative frequency of alloreactive clones was calculated as a percentage of all sequences weighted by copy number. TCRdb retrieved this table from immuneACCESS and kept in-frame rearrangements only. Not all clones are present; in checked studies, unresolved V genes account for under half, and no reason is known for the remainder. That table furnishes V, J and clone size, whereas the DNA furnished D and trimming. This sample comprises some 140,000 clones, about 90% of them detected only once. The top ten clonotypes cover 0.19% of the sample.

This sequence uses TRBV28 and TRBJ2-1, with the identity of the D gene unclear. Source: unstimulated CD4+ T cells sorted from spleen or lymph node cells, taken before intestinal transplant. The TCR comes from a human donor who received an intestinal transplant. The sequenced DNA: TGTGCCAGCAGGCGGATAAGGCGCGTCTTAACCGGCGTTGAGCAGTTCTTC. Its product reads: CASRRIRRVLTGVEQFF.